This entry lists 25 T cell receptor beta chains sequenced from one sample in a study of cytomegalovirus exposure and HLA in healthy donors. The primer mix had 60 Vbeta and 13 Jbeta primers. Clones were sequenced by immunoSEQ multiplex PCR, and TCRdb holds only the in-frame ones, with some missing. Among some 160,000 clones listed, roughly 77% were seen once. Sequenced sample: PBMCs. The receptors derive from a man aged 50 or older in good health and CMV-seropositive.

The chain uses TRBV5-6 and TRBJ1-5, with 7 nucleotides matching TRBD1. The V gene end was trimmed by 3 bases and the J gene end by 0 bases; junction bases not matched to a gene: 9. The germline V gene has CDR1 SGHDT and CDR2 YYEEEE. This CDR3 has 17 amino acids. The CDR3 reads CASSSGQKLYSNQPQHF. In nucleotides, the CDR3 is TGTGCCAGCAGCTCGGGACAGAAGCTTTATAGCAATCAGCCCCAGCATTTT.

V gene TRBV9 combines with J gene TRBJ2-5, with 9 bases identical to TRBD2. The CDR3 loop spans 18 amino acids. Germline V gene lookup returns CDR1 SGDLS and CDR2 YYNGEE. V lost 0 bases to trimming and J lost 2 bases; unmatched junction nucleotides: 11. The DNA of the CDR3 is TGTGCCAGCAGCGTAGGCGGGAGTAGCGGGGGATCACAAGAGACCCAGTACTTC. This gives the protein CASSVGGSSGGSQETQYF.

The CDR3 nucleotides read TGCAGTGCCCAAACGGCACAGGGGAAGTACTTC. It codes for CSAQTAQGKYF. This rearrangement joins TRBV20-1 to TRBJ2-7; the match to TRBD1 covers 7 bases. CDR3 length: 11 residues. Germline loops: CDR1 DFQATT, CDR2 SNEGSKA (reference sequence). V shed 6 bases and J 11 bases; nucleotides not matched to a gene: 10.

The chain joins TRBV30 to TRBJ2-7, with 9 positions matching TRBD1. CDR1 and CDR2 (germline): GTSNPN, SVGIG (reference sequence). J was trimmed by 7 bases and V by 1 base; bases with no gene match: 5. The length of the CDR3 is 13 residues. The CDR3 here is CAWSGDRVGEQYF. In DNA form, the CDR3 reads TGTGCCTGGAGTGGGGACAGGGTCGGAGAGCAGTACTTC.

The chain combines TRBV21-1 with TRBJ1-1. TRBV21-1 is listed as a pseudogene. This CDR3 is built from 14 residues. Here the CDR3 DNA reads TGTGCCAGCAGCAAAAGGGCAGGGAGGACTGAAGCTTTCTTT. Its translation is CASSKRAGRTEAFF.

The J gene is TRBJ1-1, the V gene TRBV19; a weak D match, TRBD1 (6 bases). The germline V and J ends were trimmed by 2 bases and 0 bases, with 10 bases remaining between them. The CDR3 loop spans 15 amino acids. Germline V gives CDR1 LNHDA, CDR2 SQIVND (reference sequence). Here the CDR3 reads CASSIQGSMNTEAFF. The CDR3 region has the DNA TGTGCCAGTAGTATACAGGGGTCTATGAACACTGAAGCTTTCTTT. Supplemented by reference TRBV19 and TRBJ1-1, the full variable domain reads DGGITQSPKYLFRKEGQNVTLSCEQNLNHDAMYWYRQDPGQGLRLIYYSQIVNDFQKGDIAEGYSVSREKKESFPLTVTSAQKNPTAFYLCASSIQGSMNTEAFFGQGTRLTVV.

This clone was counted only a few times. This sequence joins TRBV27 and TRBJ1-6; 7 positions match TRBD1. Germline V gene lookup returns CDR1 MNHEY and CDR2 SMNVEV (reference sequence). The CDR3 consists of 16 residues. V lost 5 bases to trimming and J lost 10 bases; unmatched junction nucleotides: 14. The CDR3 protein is CASSPTTGFHGSPLHF. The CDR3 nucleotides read TGTGCCAGCAGTCCAACGACAGGGTTCCACGGGTCACCCCTCCACTTT.

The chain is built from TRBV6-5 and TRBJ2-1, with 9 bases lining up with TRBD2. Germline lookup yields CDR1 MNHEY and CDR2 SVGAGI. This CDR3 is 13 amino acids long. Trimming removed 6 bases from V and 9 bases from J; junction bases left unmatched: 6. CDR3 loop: CASRNSGGSEQFF. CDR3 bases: TGTGCCAGCAGAAATAGCGGGGGCAGTGAGCAGTTCTTC.

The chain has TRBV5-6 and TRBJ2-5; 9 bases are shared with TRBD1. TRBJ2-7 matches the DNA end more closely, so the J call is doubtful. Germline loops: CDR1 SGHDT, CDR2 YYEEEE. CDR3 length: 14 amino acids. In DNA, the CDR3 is TGTGCCAGCAGCTGGGGACAGGGATCCTACGAGCAGTACTTC. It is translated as CASSWGQGSYEQYF.

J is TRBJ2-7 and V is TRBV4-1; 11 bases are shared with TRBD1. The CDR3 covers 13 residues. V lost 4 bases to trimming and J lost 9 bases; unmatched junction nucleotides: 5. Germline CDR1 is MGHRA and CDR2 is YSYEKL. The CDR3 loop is CASSLGQGDPQYF. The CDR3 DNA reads TGCGCCAGCAGCCTGGGACAGGGGGATCCGCAGTACTTC.

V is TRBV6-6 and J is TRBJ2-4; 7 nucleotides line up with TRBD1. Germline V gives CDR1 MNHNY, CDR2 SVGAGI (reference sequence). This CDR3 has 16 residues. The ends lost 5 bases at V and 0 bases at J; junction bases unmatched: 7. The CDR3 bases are TGTGCCAGCAGTCAAGGGACAGCGCTAGCCAAAAACATTCAGTACTTC. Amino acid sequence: CASSQGTALAKNIQYF.

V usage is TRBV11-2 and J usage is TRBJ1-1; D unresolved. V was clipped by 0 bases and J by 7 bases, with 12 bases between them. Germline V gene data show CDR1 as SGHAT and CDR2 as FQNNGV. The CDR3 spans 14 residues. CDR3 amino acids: CASSLDPGLGEAFF. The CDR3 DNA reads TGTGCCAGCAGCTTAGATCCCGGACTAGGTGAAGCTTTCTTT.

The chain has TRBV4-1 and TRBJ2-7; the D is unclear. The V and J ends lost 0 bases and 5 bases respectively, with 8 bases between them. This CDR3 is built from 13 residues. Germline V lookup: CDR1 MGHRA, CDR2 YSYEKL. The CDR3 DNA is TGCGCCAGCAGCCAAGATCCCCCCGACGAGCAGTACTTC. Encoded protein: CASSQDPPDEQYF.

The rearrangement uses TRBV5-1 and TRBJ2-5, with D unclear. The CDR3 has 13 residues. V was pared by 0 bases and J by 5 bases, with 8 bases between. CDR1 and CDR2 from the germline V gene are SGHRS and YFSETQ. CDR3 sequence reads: CASSLALDETQYF. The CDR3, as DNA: TGCGCCAGCAGCTTGGCACTCGATGAGACCCAGTACTTC.

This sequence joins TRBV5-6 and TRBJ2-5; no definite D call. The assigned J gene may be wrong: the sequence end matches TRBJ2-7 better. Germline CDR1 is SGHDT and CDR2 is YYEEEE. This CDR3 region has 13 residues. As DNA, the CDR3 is TGTGCCAGCAGCTTTGGTGCCTCCTACGAGCAGTACTTC. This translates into CASSFGASYEQYF.

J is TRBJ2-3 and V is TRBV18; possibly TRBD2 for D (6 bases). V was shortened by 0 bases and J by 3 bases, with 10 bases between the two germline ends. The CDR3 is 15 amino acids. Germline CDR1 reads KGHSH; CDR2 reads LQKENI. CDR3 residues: CASSPPGGGTDTQYF. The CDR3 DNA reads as TGTGCCAGCTCACCACCGGGGGGTGGGACAGATACGCAGTATTTT.

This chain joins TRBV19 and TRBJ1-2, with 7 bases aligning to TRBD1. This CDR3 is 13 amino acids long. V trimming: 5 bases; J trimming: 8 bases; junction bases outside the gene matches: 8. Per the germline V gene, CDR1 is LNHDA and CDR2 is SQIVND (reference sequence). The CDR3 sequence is CASSLTGADGYTF. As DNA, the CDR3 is TGTGCCAGTAGTCTCACAGGGGCTGACGGCTACACCTTC.

The CDR3 spells CASSESRTGAGNTIYF. The CDR3 region has the DNA TGCGCCAGCAGTGAGTCGAGGACAGGGGCTGGAAACACCATATATTTT. The genes are TRBV10-2 and TRBJ1-3, with 9 bases aligning to TRBD1. CDR3 size: 16 residues. CDR1 and CDR2 from the germline V gene are WSHSY and SAAADI. J lost 2 bases, V lost 0 bases, and 2 bases had no gene match.

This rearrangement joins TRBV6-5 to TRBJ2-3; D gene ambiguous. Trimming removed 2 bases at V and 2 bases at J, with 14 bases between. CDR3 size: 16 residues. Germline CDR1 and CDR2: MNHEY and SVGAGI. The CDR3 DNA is TGTGCCAGCAGTTACCGGTTTCAGGCAGCCACAGATACGCAGTATTTT. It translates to CASSYRFQAATDTQYF.

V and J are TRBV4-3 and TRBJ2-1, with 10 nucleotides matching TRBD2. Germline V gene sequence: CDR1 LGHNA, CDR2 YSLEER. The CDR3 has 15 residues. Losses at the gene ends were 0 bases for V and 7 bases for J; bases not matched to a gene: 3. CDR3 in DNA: TGCGCCAGCAGCCAAGACCTAGCGGGGGCGAATGAGCAGTTCTTC. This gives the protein CASSQDLAGANEQFF.

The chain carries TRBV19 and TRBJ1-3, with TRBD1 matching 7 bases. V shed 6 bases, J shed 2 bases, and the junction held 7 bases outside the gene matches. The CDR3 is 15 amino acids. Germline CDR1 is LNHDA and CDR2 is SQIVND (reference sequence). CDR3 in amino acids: CASSTTGSAGNTIYF. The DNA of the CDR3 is TGTGCCAGTAGCACGACAGGGAGCGCTGGAAACACCATATATTTT. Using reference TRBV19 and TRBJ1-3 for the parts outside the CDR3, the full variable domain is DGGITQSPKYLFRKEGQNVTLSCEQNLNHDAMYWYRQDPGQGLRLIYYSQIVNDFQKGDIAEGYSVSREKKESFPLTVTSAQKNPTAFYLCASSTTGSAGNTIYFGEGSWLTVV.

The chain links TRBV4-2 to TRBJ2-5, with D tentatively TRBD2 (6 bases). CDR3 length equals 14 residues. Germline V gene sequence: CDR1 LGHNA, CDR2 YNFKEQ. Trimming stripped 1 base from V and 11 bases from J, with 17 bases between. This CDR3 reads CASSQVAEGREQYF. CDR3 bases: TGTGCCAGCAGCCAAGTCGCGGAGGGCAGGGAGCAGTACTTC.

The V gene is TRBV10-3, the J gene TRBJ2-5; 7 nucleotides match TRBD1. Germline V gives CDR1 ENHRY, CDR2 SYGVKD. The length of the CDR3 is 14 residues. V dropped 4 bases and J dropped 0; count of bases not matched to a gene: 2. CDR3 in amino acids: CAISAGGHQETQYF. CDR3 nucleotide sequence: TGTGCCATCAGTGCAGGGGGTCACCAAGAGACCCAGTACTTC.

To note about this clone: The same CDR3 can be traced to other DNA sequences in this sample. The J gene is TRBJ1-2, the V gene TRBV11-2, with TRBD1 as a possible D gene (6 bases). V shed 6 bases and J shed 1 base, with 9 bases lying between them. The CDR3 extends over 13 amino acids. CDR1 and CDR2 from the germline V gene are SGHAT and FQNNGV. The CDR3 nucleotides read TGTGCCAGCAGTGAACAGGGTAACTATGGCTACACCTTC. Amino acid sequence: CASSEQGNYGYTF.

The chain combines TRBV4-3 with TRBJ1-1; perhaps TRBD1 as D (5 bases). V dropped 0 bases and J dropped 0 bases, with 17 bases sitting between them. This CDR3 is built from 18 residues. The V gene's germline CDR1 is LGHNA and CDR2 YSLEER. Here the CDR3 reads CASSQDLLGGDLNTEAFF. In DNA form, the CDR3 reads TGCGCCAGCAGCCAAGATTTGTTGGGAGGGGACCTGAACACTGAAGCTTTCTTT.